Below are 23 T cell receptor beta chains sequenced from a single sample in a study of T cell repertoires in cytomegalovirus infection. TCRdb reanalysed the reads using MiXCR and keeps one entry per CDR3 protein. Altogether roughly 230,000 distinct CDR3 sequences are present, more than 15% being singletons, with the ten largest covering less than 60%. What was sequenced was CD8+ T cells from PBMCs. The receptors stem from a human donor in good health (CMV status not recorded). Some clones in this sample may be carry-over from other donors' samples.

V usage is TRBV15 and J usage is TRBJ2-5; 8 bases are shared with TRBD1. The CDR3 is 13 amino acids. Germline V gives CDR1 LNHNV, CDR2 YYDKDF (reference sequence). The junction had 3 bases not matched to a gene; V was cut back by 3 bases and J by 6 bases. CDR3 region: CATSRRQGQTQYF. Here the CDR3 DNA reads TGTGCCACCAGCAGGCGACAGGGGCAGACCCAGTACTTC.

There are many counts of this clonotype. The chain employs TRBV28 and TRBJ2-4; 9 bases fit TRBD1. This CDR3 is 17 amino acids long. Losses at the gene ends were 4 bases for V and 0 bases for J; bases not matched to a gene: 7. Germline assignment: CDR1 MDHEN and CDR2 SYDVKM. CDR3 coding DNA: TGTGCCAGCAGTTCAGGGACAGGGAGTCTAGCCAAAAACATTCAGTACTTC. It yields the protein CASSSGTGSLAKNIQYF.

V gene TRBV7-9 combines with J gene TRBJ2-7, with D perhaps matching TRBD2 (6 bases). This CDR3 spans 16 amino acids. With 5 bases removed from V and 3 bases from J, the gap between germline ends came to 20 bases. Germline CDR1 reads SEHNR; CDR2 reads FQNEAQ (reference sequence). In DNA, the CDR3 is TGTGCCAGCAGCGGATATACGGGGGAGCAGTTCTACGAGCAGTACTTC. Translating gives CASSGYTGEQFYEQYF.

For this clonotype: Possible read error: a much larger clone is one base away. V gene TRBV2 combines with J gene TRBJ2-7; the match to TRBD1 covers 9 bases. Germline V lookup: CDR1 SNHLY, CDR2 FYNNEI. With 6 bases clipped from V and 5 bases from J, the junction kept 2 bases outside the gene matches. The CDR3 is 12 amino acids. The CDR3 sequence is CASRRTGDEQYF. As DNA, the CDR3 is TGTGCCAGCAGGCGGACAGGGGACGAGCAGTACTTC.

Ten or more counts support this clonotype. The chain joins TRBV4-1 to TRBJ2-1, with no clear D. With 4 bases removed from V and 3 bases from J, the gap between germline ends came to 19 bases. Per the germline V gene, CDR1 is MGHRA and CDR2 is YSYEKL. This CDR3 comprises 17 residues. The CDR3 protein is CASSPLGNGRSYNEQFF. The CDR3 DNA sequence: TGCGCCAGCAGCCCATTGGGTAACGGCCGAAGCTACAATGAGCAGTTCTTC.

This chain connects TRBV29-1 to TRBJ2-2; 9 nucleotides line up with TRBD1. The CDR3 runs to 15 residues. CDR1 is SQVTM, CDR2 ANQGSEA, per germline. The V gene end was trimmed by 4 bases and the J gene end by 1 base; junction bases not matched to a gene: 4. The CDR3 sequence is CSVVSGQGNTGELFF. CDR3 DNA: TGCAGCGTTGTTTCGGGACAGGGGAACACCGGGGAGCTGTTTTTT.

The rearrangement joins TRBV5-1 to TRBJ2-2, with 7 bases matching TRBD1. The CDR3 has 17 amino acids. Germline trimming cut 2 bases from V and 5 bases from J; bases unmatched to any gene: 12. The germline V gene encodes CDR1 SGHRS and CDR2 YFSETQ. The CDR3 nucleotides read TGCGCCAGCAGCTTTTTTTTTTTCGAACAGGGGACCGGGGAGCTGTTTTTT. Protein: CASSFFFFEQGTGELFF.

As regards this clonotype: Its ends do not fully match the called genes, so a read error is possible. The V call is TRBV6-8, the J call TRBJ2-2; a weak D match, TRBD2 (5 bases). The V gene's germline CDR1 is MNHGY and CDR2 SAAAGT. The CDR3 spans 16 residues. CDR3 bases: TGTGCCAGCAGTTACGAGACTATCACGAACGCCGGGGAGCTGTTTTTT. Its translation: CASSYETITNAGELFF.

CDR3 nucleotides: TGTGCCAGCAGCCAAGAGGGCGGGGGCGTTCACTACGAGCAGTACTTC. It is translated as CASSQEGGGVHYEQYF. V usage is TRBV4-2 and J usage is TRBJ2-7; D may be TRBD2 (7 bases). Germline-derived CDR1 and CDR2 are LGHNA and YNFKEQ. This CDR3 has 16 amino acids. With 0 bases removed from V and 3 bases from J, the gap between germline ends came to 15 bases.

The gene calls are TRBV7-4 and TRBJ2-5; no reliable D call. Germline V gene sequence: CDR1 SGHVT, CDR2 SQSDAQ. The CDR3 length is 15 residues. V was clipped by 7 bases and J by 1 base, with 16 bases between them. The CDR3 DNA reads TGTGCCAGCAACGACATCTACAGCACCCAAGAGACCCAGTACTTC. This codes for CASNDIYSTQETQYF. Complete variable domain (other parts from reference TRBV7-4 and TRBJ2-5): GAGVSQSPRYKVAKRGRDVALRCDSISGHVTLYWYRQTLGQGSEVLTYSQSDAQRDKSGRPSGRFSAERPERSVSTLKIQRTEQGDSAVYLCASNDIYSTQETQYFGPGTRLLVL.

The chain combines TRBV4-3 with TRBJ1-1; D gene ambiguous. Trimming removed 0 bases at V and 1 base at J, with 6 bases between. The CDR3 extends over 14 amino acids. Germline CDR1 and CDR2: LGHNA and YSLEER. The DNA for the CDR3 is TGCGCCAGCAGCCAAGAGAAGACGAACACTGAAGCTTTCTTT. Amino acids: CASSQEKTNTEAFF.

This clonotype was seen a handful of times. The rearrangement links TRBV28 to TRBJ2-1, with D maybe TRBD1 (8 bases). V lost 4 bases and J lost 5, with 12 bases in between. Germline V gene data show CDR1 as MDHEN and CDR2 as SYDVKM. The CDR3 runs to 14 residues. The DNA for the CDR3 is TGTGCCAGCAGTTACAGGGGGGGGCACAATGAGCAGTTCTTC. Residues: CASSYRGGHNEQFF.

The V gene is TRBV6-1, the J gene TRBJ2-1; 8 bases agree with TRBD2. The CDR3 extends over 14 amino acids. V lost 6 bases, J lost 6 bases, and 7 bases stayed unmatched. Germline CDR1 and CDR2: MNHNS and SASEGT. CDR3: CASSKSGGPNEQFF. DNA of the CDR3: TGTGCCAGCAGCAAGAGCGGGGGCCCCAATGAGCAGTTCTTC.

This CDR3 is CASSSYRLRTSGEETQYF. The CDR3 DNA reads as TGTGCCAGCAGCTCCTACAGACTTCGGACTAGCGGGGAAGAGACCCAGTACTTC. J is TRBJ2-5 and V is TRBV7-6; 12 bases agree with TRBD2. After removal of 4 bases from V and 3 bases from J, the junction contained 12 bases not matched to a gene. Germline V lookup: CDR1 SGHVS, CDR2 FNYEAQ. The CDR3 covers 18 residues.

This clonotype was counted a few times. V and J are TRBV5-6 and TRBJ2-7; D might be TRBD1 (8 bases). The germline V gene has CDR1 SGHDT and CDR2 YYEEEE. The V end was cut by 4 bases, the J end by 2 bases, with 16 bases between. CDR3 size: 15 residues. CDR3 region: CASSEPQGGAYEQYF. Written as DNA, the CDR3 is TGTGCCAGCAGCGAACCACAGGGGGGGGCCTACGAGCAGTACTTC. Looking up the rest from reference TRBV5-6 and TRBJ2-7 gives the full variable domain: DAGVTQSPTHLIKTRGQQVTLRCSPKSGHDTVSWYQQALGQGPQFIFQYYEEEERQRGNFPDRFSGHQFPNYSSELNVNALLLGDSALYLCASSEPQGGAYEQYFGPGTRLTVT.

The chain uses TRBV6-1 and TRBJ2-2, with TRBD2 as a possible D gene (6 bases). This CDR3 contains 14 residues. V was pared by 6 bases and J by 4 bases, with 12 bases between. Germline-derived CDR1 and CDR2 are MNHNS and SASEGT. This CDR3 is CASRGAGGTGELFF. In nucleotides, the CDR3 is TGTGCCAGCAGAGGAGCCGGGGGCACCGGGGAGCTGTTTTTT.

This clonotype was recorded many times. The chain recombines TRBV28 with TRBJ2-3; 8 nucleotides match TRBD1. This CDR3 spans 15 amino acids. The germline V gene has CDR1 MDHEN and CDR2 SYDVKM. Trimming at V came to 6 bases and at J to 2 bases, leaving 7 bases not matched to a gene. In DNA, the CDR3 is TGTGCCAGCAGGTCCGGGACAGGATTCACAGATACGCAGTATTTT. Its translation: CASRSGTGFTDTQYF.

The chain couples TRBV7-9 to TRBJ2-7; 10 nucleotides line up with TRBD1. Unmatched junction bases numbered 9, after V lost 5 bases and J lost 2 bases. Germline loops: CDR1 SEHNR, CDR2 FQNEAQ (reference sequence). The CDR3 has 16 amino acids. CDR3 loop: CASSPPDRGVPYEQYF. DNA of the CDR3: TGTGCCAGCAGCCCCCCGGACAGGGGGGTACCCTACGAGCAGTACTTC. Variable domain in full (rest from reference TRBV7-9 and TRBJ2-7): DTGVSQNPRHKITKRGQNVTFRCDPISEHNRLYWYRQTLGQGPEFLTYFQNEAQLEKSRLLSDRFSAERPKGSFSTLEIQRTEQGDSAMYLCASSPPDRGVPYEQYFGPGTRLTVT.

This clonotype was recorded a few times. This chain uses TRBV2 with TRBJ2-1; 8 positions match TRBD2. There are 17 residues in the CDR3. The junction had 18 bases not matched to a gene; V was cut back by 6 bases and J by 8 bases. CDR1 and CDR2 (germline): SNHLY, FYNNEI. CDR3 bases: TGTGCCAGCAGCTCCTTTTCCCGGGGGTCGGGGGGGGATGAGCAGTTCTTC. As protein: CASSSFSRGSGGDEQFF.

This clonotype was seen a few times. V usage is TRBV6-5 and J usage is TRBJ1-5; D gene ambiguous. In germline, CDR1 is MNHEY, CDR2 SVGAGI. V lost 6 bases to trimming and J lost 1 base, with 10 bases between them. The CDR3 has 14 amino acids. In DNA, the CDR3 is TGTGCCAGCAGACCGTACGGGAGCAATCAGCCCCAGCATTTT. It is translated as CASRPYGSNQPQHF.

V and J are TRBV7-9 and TRBJ1-1; D is ambiguous. CDR1 is SEHNR, CDR2 FQNEAQ, per germline (reference sequence). Trimming removed 5 bases from V and 11 bases from J, with 9 bases in between. The CDR3 is 10 residues long. The CDR3 DNA is TGTGCCAGCAGCCCGGGGTTGGCTTTCTTT. It specifies CASSPGLAFF.

This clonotype appeared many times. The genes are TRBV7-2 and TRBJ2-1; D uncertain. The germline CDR1 and CDR2 sequences are SGHTA and FQGNSA. CDR3 length: 15 amino acids. Deletions cut 4 bases from V and 2 bases from J, with 12 bases between. CDR3 region: CASSSSELTYNEQFF. CDR3 coding DNA: TGTGCCAGCAGCTCCAGTGAGCTTACCTACAATGAGCAGTTCTTC.

The chain links TRBV20-1 to TRBJ2-7; a weak D match, TRBD2 (5 bases). The CDR3 totals 13 residues. Germline assignment: CDR1 DFQATT and CDR2 SNEGSKA (reference sequence). V lost 3 bases to trimming and J lost 5 bases, with 14 bases between them. The CDR3: CSARPSGFNEQYF. DNA for the CDR3: TGCAGTGCTAGGCCCTCGGGGTTCAACGAGCAGTACTTC.